These 20 T cell receptor beta chains were sequenced from one sample in a study of T cell responses to AZD1222 COVID-19 vaccine. The method was immunoSEQ multiplex PCR; TCRdb's version includes in-frame clones alone and lacks a portion of them. The sample contains approximately 91,000 clones, 70% to 90% of which appear only once. The sequenced sample was peripheral blood, obtained on day 0 of AZD1222 vaccination. The receptor source for this set is an adult in good health.

V usage is TRBV11-2 and J usage is TRBJ1-1; D ambiguous. V was clipped by 3 bases and J by 4 bases, with 9 bases between them. Per germline, CDR1 SGHAT and CDR2 FQNNGV. The CDR3 extends over 13 amino acids. In nucleotides, the CDR3 is TGTGCCAGCAGCTTCTATGAAGGCACTGAAGCTTTCTTT. Its translation: CASSFYEGTEAFF. Supplemented by reference TRBV11-2 and TRBJ1-1, the full variable domain reads EAGVAQSPRYKIIEKRQSVAFWCNPISGHATLYWYQQILGQGPKLLIQFQNNGVVDDSQLPKDRFSAERLKGVDSTLKIQPAKLEDSAVYLCASSFYEGTEAFFGQGTRLTVV.

V gene TRBV3-1 (or the pseudogene TRBV3-2) combines with J gene TRBJ2-1; 8 nucleotides match TRBD2. V was pared by 3 bases and J by 7 bases, with 5 bases of the junction left unmatched. Germline V gene data show CDR1 as LGHDT and CDR2 as YNNKEL (reference sequence). The CDR3 runs 14 residues. CDR3 in DNA: TGTGCCAGCAGCCATACCGGGACTAGGAATGAGCAGTTCTTC. Amino acids: CASSHTGTRNEQFF.

The chain carries TRBV7-3 and TRBJ1-2; D is unresolved. Per the germline V gene, CDR1 is SGHTA and CDR2 is FQGTGA. The V end was cut by 1 base, the J end by 6 bases, with 9 bases between. CDR3 length equals 13 residues. The CDR3 reads CASSLILRNGYTF. The DNA of the CDR3 is TGTGCCAGCAGCTTAATCCTAAGGAATGGCTACACCTTC.

The gene calls are TRBV4-1 and TRBJ1-6; weak D call: TRBD1 (5 bases). The germline V and J ends were trimmed by 4 bases and 4 bases, with 14 bases remaining between them. CDR3 length equals 16 residues. Germline-derived CDR1 and CDR2 are MGHRA and YSYEKL. The DNA for the CDR3 is TGCGCCAGCAGCCCAGGGACGGAGGCTTATAATTCACCCCTCCACTTT. Protein: CASSPGTEAYNSPLHF.

The rearrangement joins TRBV18 to TRBJ1-2; perhaps TRBD1 as D (5 bases). V was pared by 0 bases and J by 3 bases, with 11 bases between. This CDR3 is 15 amino acids long. Germline-derived CDR1 and CDR2 are KGHSH and LQKENI. DNA of the CDR3: TGTGCCAGCTCACCACCGCGCCCAGGGCACTATGGCTACACCTTC. As protein: CASSPPRPGHYGYTF.

In nucleotides, the CDR3 is TGTGCCATCAGGGGGACAGGGGAGCTGTTTTTT. The encoded protein is CAIRGTGELFF. The chain links TRBV10-3 to TRBJ2-2; D perhaps matches TRBD1 (6 bases). Germline CDR1 reads ENHRY; CDR2 reads SYGVKD. The CDR3 covers 11 residues. The V gene lost 6 bases and the J gene lost 8 bases, with 7 bases spanning the gap.

This sequence joins TRBV10-3 and TRBJ2-7, with no clear D. With 7 bases removed from V and 2 bases from J, the gap between germline ends came to 15 bases. Germline V gene data show CDR1 as ENHRY and CDR2 as SYGVKD. This CDR3 region has 14 residues. The DNA of the CDR3 is TGTGCCATCATACCGAAGGCACCTCCCTACGAGCAGTACTTC. Translating gives CAIIPKAPPYEQYF.

The J gene is TRBJ2-1, the V gene TRBV6-2 or TRBV6-3; the D gene is possibly TRBD2 (7 bases). Per the germline V gene, CDR1 is MNHEY and CDR2 is SVGEGT. Deletions cut 5 bases from V and 2 bases from J, with 13 bases between. The CDR3 length is 15 residues. CDR3 residues: CASSPRGGAYNEQFF. CDR3 nucleotides: TGTGCCAGCAGTCCGAGGGGGGGGGCCTACAATGAGCAGTTCTTC.

This clone has just one count. The J gene is TRBJ2-1, the V gene TRBV27; 8 bases match TRBD2. This CDR3 is 16 amino acids long. J was trimmed by 1 base and V by 6 bases; bases with no gene match: 8. From germline, CDR1 is MNHEY and CDR2 SMNVEV (reference sequence). CDR3 DNA: TGTGCCAGCAGCCCCTTGACTAGCGCGTCCTACAATGAGCAGTTCTTC. The encoded protein is CASSPLTSASYNEQFF.

The CDR3 region has the DNA TGTGCCAGCAGCGACAGGGGAGAAACCTACGAGCAGTACTTC. This codes for CASSDRGETYEQYF. The genes are TRBV27 and TRBJ2-7; 8 bases map to TRBD1. There are 14 residues in the CDR3. Germline loops: CDR1 MNHEY, CDR2 SMNVEV (reference sequence). V trimming: 6 bases; J trimming: 2 bases; junction bases outside the gene matches: 6.

V is TRBV11-3 and J is TRBJ1-1; 7 bases align to TRBD1. Germline V lookup: CDR1 SGHNT, CDR2 YENEEA. CDR3 length: 14 residues. Unmatched junction bases numbered 8, after V lost 2 bases and J lost 8 bases. The chain's CDR3 is CASSLRARGTEAFF. CDR3 bases: TGTGCCAGCAGCTTAAGGGCCAGGGGGACCGAAGCTTTCTTT.

The chain employs TRBV18 and TRBJ1-3, with 9 nucleotides matching TRBD1. The ends lost 3 bases at V and 2 bases at J; junction bases unmatched: 2. This CDR3 contains 15 residues. Germline CDR1 is KGHSH and CDR2 is LQKENI. CDR3 amino acids: CASSPRQGAGNTIYF. The CDR3 DNA reads as TGTGCCAGCTCACCGCGACAGGGGGCTGGAAACACCATATATTTT.

This sequence joins TRBV30 and TRBJ2-5; D may be TRBD1 or TRBD2 (5 bases each). The V gene lost 3 bases and the J gene lost 2 bases, with 10 bases spanning the gap. This CDR3 spans 13 amino acids. From germline, CDR1 is GTSNPN and CDR2 SVGIG (reference sequence). The CDR3: CAWRWGIQETQYF. The CDR3 nucleotides are TGTGCCTGGAGGTGGGGGATTCAAGAGACCCAGTACTTC.

CDR3 sequence: CASSYRGETEAFF. CDR3 sequence (DNA): TGTGCCAGCAGTTACAGGGGGGAGACTGAAGCTTTCTTT. The rearrangement links TRBV11-3 to TRBJ1-1; 8 positions agree with TRBD1. The CDR3 runs 13 residues. Germline V gene lookup returns CDR1 SGHNT and CDR2 YENEEA. The V segment lost 6 bases and the J segment 5 bases; nucleotides outside the gene matches: 5. Looking up the rest from reference TRBV11-3 and TRBJ1-1 gives the full variable domain: EAGVVQSPRYKIIEKKQPVAFWCNPISGHNTLYWYLQNLGQGPELLIRYENEEAVDDSQLPKDRFSAERLKGVDSTLKIQPAELGDSAVYLCASSYRGETEAFFGQGTRLTVV.

This rearrangement joins TRBV5-4 to TRBJ2-5; D not resolved. The length of the CDR3 is 14 residues. From germline, CDR1 is SGHNT and CDR2 YYREEE (reference sequence). The V end lost 0 bases, the J end lost 1 base, and 7 bases lay between the germline ends. CDR3 DNA: TGTGCCAGCAGCTTGGCGGGCAGCCAAGAGACCCAGTACTTC. Translated, it gives CASSLAGSQETQYF.

The V and J genes are TRBV11-3 and TRBJ2-7; D ambiguous. Germline assignment: CDR1 SGHNT and CDR2 YENEEA. Trimming left V 4 bases short and J 7 bases short, with 11 bases between. The CDR3 contains 12 residues. The chain's CDR3 is CASSSLLGEQYF. CDR3 coding DNA: TGTGCCAGCAGCTCACTACTGGGGGAGCAGTACTTC.

The chain carries TRBV13 and TRBJ1-1, with D unresolved. The V gene's germline CDR1 is PRHDT and CDR2 FYEKMQ (reference sequence). There are 14 residues in the CDR3. Trimming removed 4 bases at V and 1 base at J, with 10 bases between. CDR3 protein: CASSWGAANTEAFF. The DNA for the CDR3 is TGTGCCAGCAGCTGGGGAGCAGCGAACACTGAAGCTTTCTTT.

The chain recombines TRBV5-1 with TRBJ2-2, with D maybe TRBD2 (6 bases). The CDR3 consists of 15 residues. Germline CDR1 SGHRS, CDR2 YFSETQ. V lost 5 bases and J lost 3, with 14 bases in between. In DNA form, the CDR3 reads TGCGCCAGCAGGTACCGGGACTCCTACACCGGGGAGCTGTTTTTT. This translates into CASRYRDSYTGELFF.

The V gene is TRBV6-5, the J gene TRBJ1-4; D is possibly TRBD1 (5 bases). The CDR3 loop spans 14 amino acids. Germline-derived CDR1 and CDR2 are MNHEY and SVGAGI. Trimming cost V 6 bases and J 2 bases, with 10 bases left between them. The DNA for the CDR3 is TGTGCCAGCAGGGTACGGGGGACTAATGAAAAACTGTTTTTT. Protein product: CASRVRGTNEKLFF.

V usage is TRBV27 and J usage is TRBJ2-7; D is uncertain. This CDR3 is built from 16 residues. Per germline, CDR1 MNHEY and CDR2 SMNVEV (reference sequence). V shed 0 bases and J shed 6 bases, with 18 bases lying between them. The CDR3 spells CASSLSILQVRSEQYF. The CDR3 coding sequence is TGTGCCAGCAGTTTATCTATCCTCCAGGTCCGGAGCGAGCAGTACTTC.